Listed below are T cell receptor beta chains from one sample, sequenced in a study of chemoradiotherapy in HPV16-positive cancers. Sequencing was performed with immunoSEQ multiplex PCR; in TCRdb, only in-frame clones are kept and a portion is missing. Of approximately 27,000 clones in the sample, about 80% are singletons; the top ten hold around 5.5%. Source: blood, taken from a patient who underwent chemoradiotherapy. These receptors were obtained from a human donor with HPV-associated anogenital cancer. CDR3s include the opening cysteine and the closing phenylalanine or tryptophan. Each record gives: J gene, D gene, clone size, V gene, CDR3 protein, CDR3 DNA. A D gene is named only where the DNA matches it firmly. Not all rows give a size; the values are once, few, many and, for expanded clones, a class.

>TRBJ1-2|TRBD1|.|TRBV19
CASSIYRGDYGYTF
TGTGCCAGTAGTATTTACAGGGGTGACTATGGCTACACCTTC
>TRBJ2-3|.|.|TRBV7-9
CASSLITGVGDTQYF
TGTGCCAGCAGCTTAATAACCGGGGTGGGAGATACGCAGTATTTT
>TRBJ1-2|TRBD1|medium-sized|TRBV7-2
CASSLGQGDYGYTF
TGTGCCAGCAGCTTAGGACAGGGGGACTATGGCTACACCTTC
>TRBJ2-3|.|.|TRBV27
CASSLIRVNVVDTQYF
TGTGCCAGCAGTTTAATCAGGGTAAATGTGGTAGATACGCAGTATTTT
>TRBJ1-2|TRBD1|.|TRBV27
CASSLTGGPYGYTF
TGTGCCAGCAGTTTAACAGGGGGTCCATATGGCTACACCTTC
>TRBJ2-1|.|once|TRBV11-2
CASSLSGPQYNEQFF
TGTGCCAGCAGCTTATCGGGGCCCCAATACAATGAGCAGTTCTTC
>TRBJ2-3|.|.|TRBV18
CASSPSSGANTQYF
TGTGCCAGCTCACCGTCTTCAGGGGCGAATACGCAGTATTTT
>TRBJ1-5|TRBD1|.|TRBV6-1
CASSDKEGQRHSNQPQHF
TGTGCCAGCAGTGACAAAGAGGGACAGAGACATAGCAATCAGCCCCAGCATTTT
>TRBJ1-4|TRBD1|.|TRBV6-1
CASSATGTDYEKLFF
TGTGCCAGCAGTGCAACCGGGACAGACTATGAAAAACTGTTTTTT
>TRBJ1-3|.|.|TRBV27
CASAGWSKGGGNTIYF
TGTGCCAGCGCCGGCTGGTCAAAGGGGGGGGGAAACACCATATATTTT
>TRBJ2-3|.|.|TRBV27
CASRGIMELTDTQYF
TGTGCCAGCAGGGGAATTATGGAGCTTACAGATACGCAGTATTTT
>TRBJ1-1|.|.|TRBV14
CASSQDATMNTEAFF
TGTGCCAGCAGCCAAGATGCAACTATGAACACTGAAGCTTTCTTT
>TRBJ2-3|TRBD2|.|TRBV9
CASSFSLASTDTQYF
TGTGCCAGCAGCTTCTCACTAGCGAGCACAGATACGCAGTATTTT
>TRBJ1-1|.|.|TRBV4-2
CASSQGGEAFF
TGTGCCAGCAGCCAAGGGGGGGAAGCTTTCTTT
>TRBJ2-1|.|.|TRBV11-2
CASSLELVLEQFF
TGTGCCAGCAGCTTAGAATTGGTACTTGAGCAGTTCTTC
>TRBJ2-3|TRBD2|.|TRBV11-2
CASSLGFASGGPRDTQYF
TGTGCCAGCAGCTTAGGGTTTGCTAGCGGGGGGCCCAGAGATACGCAGTATTTT
>TRBJ2-3|.|.|TRBV29-1
CSVVAGRSDTQYF
TGCAGCGTTGTGGCAGGACGTTCGGATACGCAGTATTTT
>TRBJ1-1|.|.|TRBV13
CASTDVRQAFF
TGTGCCAGCACCGACGTCAGGCAAGCTTTCTTT
>TRBJ1-6|.|.|TRBV18
CASSPPLGQGNSPLHF
TGTGCCAGCTCACCACCGCTGGGCCAAGGAAATTCACCCCTCCACTTT
>TRBJ2-5|.|.|TRBV5-6
CASSLAQETQYF
TGTGCCAGCAGCTTGGCCCAAGAGACCCAGTACTTC
>TRBJ2-3|.|.|TRBV18
CASSPDSPVVDTQYF
TGTGCCAGCTCACCCGACAGCCCGGTTGTGGATACGCAGTATTTT
>TRBJ1-2|.|.|TRBV2
CASTRTNVYGYTF
TGTGCCAGCACCAGGACAAATGTCTATGGCTACACCTTC
>TRBJ1-1|.|once|TRBV7-2
CASSLVGGKGTEAFF
TGTGCCAGCAGCTTAGTTGGGGGGAAGGGGACTGAAGCTTTCTTT
>TRBJ2-1|TRBD1|.|TRBV7-8
CASSFDRGVNEQFF
TGTGCCAGCAGCTTCGACAGGGGGGTCAATGAGCAGTTCTTC
>TRBJ1-6|.|.|TRBV10-3
CAISGTLDNSPLHF
TGTGCCATCAGCGGGACACTTGATAATTCACCCCTCCACTTT
>TRBJ2-3|TRBD2|once|TRBV7-9
CASSSRVDSGGAADTQYF
TGTGCCAGCAGCTCAAGGGTGGATAGCGGGGGGGCCGCAGATACGCAGTATTTT
>TRBJ2-5|.|.|TRBV27
CASSREKGETQYF
TGTGCCAGCAGTCGGGAGAAGGGAGAGACCCAGTACTTC
>TRBJ2-7|TRBD1|few|TRBV18
CASSLGQGQEQYF
TGTGCCAGCTCACTCGGACAGGGGCAAGAGCAGTACTTC
>TRBJ1-1|.|.|TRBV7-6
CASSWGNLNTEAFF
TGTGCCAGCAGCTGGGGCAATCTGAACACTGAAGCTTTCTTT
>TRBJ2-5|.|.|TRBV7-2
CASSVEVFLGAQETQYF
TGTGCCAGCAGCGTAGAGGTTTTTTTAGGGGCACAAGAGACCCAGTACTTC
>TRBJ1-5|TRBD1|.|TRBV6-1
CASRQGAISNQPQHF
TGTGCCAGCAGGCAGGGGGCCATAAGCAATCAGCCCCAGCATTTT